Detailed here is one TCR beta chain. This clonotype occurred once. Its antigen is unknown. The input lacks base qualities; no much larger clone sits a single base away. This entry comes from a study of blood T cells in healthy people across ages (dated by TCRdb to 2015 to 2017). For context, the study as a whole: Template switching captured roughly one uniquely barcoded TCR beta cDNA molecule per two T cells in model experiments. Using deep sequencing normalized with unique cDNA molecular identifiers, the study measured how TCR beta repertoire diversity changes with age. Donors were grouped into four age groups: young (average approximately 16 years), middle-aged (around 39), aged (roughly 67) and long-lived (about 82). To avoid experimental bias, donors of different ages were randomly spread across the sequencing lanes. For two donors (one aged 18 to 30 and one aged 80 or older), the study analyzed two additional independent replicas of 1 million unique cDNA reads from the same blood draw.

The paper's findings and limits, for the study overall: The CMV infection status of donors was not known, potentially confounding age-related changes in expanded clonotypes. Bulk unsorted PBMC profiling prevented conclusive comparison of naive and antigen-experienced compartments. Compared with the aged group, more naive CD4+ T cells, fewer expanded clones and increased TCR diversity were shown by the long-lived group, suggesting age selection. Estimates of total diversity from one million sequenced T cells were regarded as lower bounds and underestimates. As age increased, observed TCR beta diversity per million T cells dropped in a roughly linear way, and a significant reduction was already evident by age about 36. The percentage of naive T cells measured by flow cytometry correlated strongly with observed TCR beta diversity.

Preparation of the library involved 5' RACE. TCRdb shows the sequencer as Illumina HiSeq 2500. A second about 6 to 11 cycle PCR used a sample-barcoded 5' primer and a J-beta primer mix. A template-switch 5' adaptor carrying 12 random nucleotides introduced a unique molecular identifier onto each TCR beta cDNA molecule. Each sample yielded at least 2.5 million CDR3-containing paired-end reads. First-strand cDNA synthesis was performed from all RNA using the Mint cDNA synthesis kit, with priming by a TRBC-specific oligonucleotide. All cDNA was treated with uracil-DNA glycosylase and then went through a first 18-cycle PCR with the universal primers M1SS and BC2_uni_R. The authors processed their data as follows. Each sample was normalized by randomly selecting 1 million high-quality reads, each carrying a distinct molecular identifier. Instead of being binned into consensus sequences, reads that shared molecular identifiers were thrown out. MiTCR, with a Q25 quality threshold and the strictest error-elimination algorithm, was used for CDR3 identification, clonotype clustering and error correction. A nonparametric unseen species model using Euler transformation provided a lower-bound estimate of total TCR beta diversity. The raw public reads went through TCRdb reprocessing: fastp at Q25, MiXCR clone calling, in-frame beta chains kept. Each CDR3 protein appears once, grouped with its most common genes and DNA. The V and J calls follow TCRdb's processing rather than the paper's. The sample table holds about 970,000 distinct CDR3 sequences, of which just over 50% were seen once. The ten most abundant clones make up around a fifth of the sample.

Including the terminal cysteine and phenylalanine, the CDR3 comprises 15 residues. Only CDR3 DNA remains: 45 bases, in frame from the first base. CDR1 and CDR2 were assigned from the germline V gene as SGHTA and FQGTGA. Trimming removed 2 bases from V and 13 bases from J; the gene matches leave 14 bases unexplained. Donors were under 40 systemically healthy Caucasian individuals from Russia aged 6 to 90 years. Ten milliliters of peripheral blood were collected from each donor into EDTA-treated Vacutainer tubes. Ficoll-Paque density-gradient centrifugation was used to isolate PBMCs, with at least 7 million obtained per sample. Total RNA was extracted from PBMCs with Trizol reagent, with at least 6 micrograms obtained per sample. Naive CD45RAhigh/CD27high T cell percentages were measured by flow cytometry on a PBMC aliquot from every donor.

The receptor's source is a woman aged 55 to 70 in good health. The rearrangement joined TRBV7-3 to TRBJ2-4, and 7 junctional nucleotides match TRBD1. The sequenced sample was blood. Here the CDR3 is given as CASSLSGQTYNEQYF. At the DNA level, the sequence is TGTGCCAGCAGCTTATCGGGACAGACGTACAATGAGCAGTACTTC.